The clone carrying this TCR beta chain has a count of ten or more. Its antigen is not known. As the library was built, unique molecular identifiers were attached to individual cDNA molecules. A single record per CDR3 protein comes from TCRdb applying MiXCR to the RACE reads. The table lists 75,000 to 100,000 distinct CDR3 sequences, approximately 9.3% of them singletons. This entry comes from a study of human T cells and chemical hapten exposure. Study-level findings and limits: TCRs exceeding a frequency of 1 in 1000 stayed unchanged under DPC sensitization. The count of PT1 expanded TCRs correlated positively with patch test score. Significantly more large CDR3 similarity clusters arose among expanded TCRs than among controls.

The time point here: patch test 2, 6 weeks after DPC sensitization. Described treatment: therapeutic diphenylcyclopropenone sensitization with weekly scalp DPC. The germline V gene has CDR1 SGHRS and CDR2 YFSETQ. The CDR3 covers 16 residues. V was pared by 4 bases and J by 2 bases, with 18 bases between. Sequencing used whole blood, obtained in connection with sensitization to the hapten diphenylcyclopropenone (DPC). The chain carries TRBV5-1 and TRBJ1-1, with D possibly being TRBD1 (5 bases). The receptor was derived from a woman between 40 and 55 years old with alopecia areata. Some clones in this sample may be carry-over from other donors' samples. The CDR3 loop is CASSPTSGTANTEAFF. For the CDR3, the DNA is TGCGCCAGCAGCCCTACCTCCGGGACGGCTAACACTGAAGCTTTCTTT. The full variable domain, with the rest looked up from reference TRBV5-1 and TRBJ1-1, is KAGVTQTPRYLIKTRGQQVTLSCSPISGHRSVSWYQQTPGQGLQFLFEYFSETQRNKGNFPGRFSGRQFSNSRSEMNVSTLELGDSALYLCASSPTSGTANTEAFFGQGTRLTVV.